Listed below are T cell receptor beta chains from one sample, sequenced in a study of T cells in Graves' hyperthyroidism and ophthalmopathy. TCRdb re-derived calls from the multiplex PCR reads in MiXCR, one entry per CDR3 protein. The repertoire holds approximately 490,000 distinct CDR3 sequences, with around a fifth as singletons. The sequencing sample was made of blood. The origin of the receptors is a woman aged 70 to 79 with Graves' ophthalmopathy. The CDR3 runs from the conserved cysteine through the conserved F or W. D genes are given only for firm matches. A clone size is listed for some rows: how often the clone was seen (once, few, many), or a class if it is expanded.

j_call: TRBJ2-1; v_call: TRBV20-1; clone_size: NA; d_call: TRBD2; cdr3_nt: TGCAGTGCAGGGTTAGCGGGAGGGCCTATCAATGAGCAGTTCTTC; cdr3_aa: CSAGLAGGPINEQFF
j_call: TRBJ2-1; v_call: TRBV6-4; clone_size: NA; d_call: TRBD2; cdr3_nt: TGTGCCAGCTGCCTCCCTACTAGCGGGAGGGGAAATGAGCAGTTCTTC; cdr3_aa: CASCLPTSGRGNEQFF
j_call: TRBJ2-7; v_call: TRBV20-1; clone_size: many; d_call: TRBD1; cdr3_nt: TGCAGTGCCCGGGGCCCCACAGGGGTCGAGCAGTACTTC; cdr3_aa: CSARGPTGVEQYF
j_call: TRBJ2-5; v_call: TRBV5-6; clone_size: few; d_call: NA; cdr3_nt: TGTGCCAGCAGCTTGGGTCCCGGACGGGGGACCCAGTACTTC; cdr3_aa: CASSLGPGRGTQYF
j_call: TRBJ2-7; v_call: TRBV4-3; clone_size: NA; d_call: NA; cdr3_nt: TGCGCCAGCAGCCAGGCACATGGCTACGAGCAGTACTTC; cdr3_aa: CASSQAHGYEQYF
j_call: TRBJ2-7; v_call: TRBV9; clone_size: few; d_call: NA; cdr3_nt: TGTGCCAGCAGCGTAGCTGATAACCAGAACGAGCAGTACTTC; cdr3_aa: CASSVADNQNEQYF
j_call: TRBJ2-7; v_call: TRBV30; clone_size: few; d_call: NA; cdr3_nt: TGTGCCTGCTCCCCGCTCTCCTACGAGCAGTACTTC; cdr3_aa: CACSPLSYEQYF
j_call: TRBJ1-2; v_call: TRBV5-6; clone_size: NA; d_call: NA; cdr3_nt: TGTGCCAGCAGGACTCGACCCCCCCTGCATAACTATGGCTACACCTTC; cdr3_aa: CASRTRPPLHNYGYTF
j_call: TRBJ2-3; v_call: TRBV7-9; clone_size: NA; d_call: TRBD1; cdr3_nt: TGTGCCAGCAGCCAGACAGGGGGGACAGATACGCAGTATTTT; cdr3_aa: CASSQTGGTDTQYF
j_call: TRBJ2-3; v_call: TRBV18; clone_size: NA; d_call: NA; cdr3_nt: TGTGCCAGCTCCGAGTCGGGCTCAGATACGCAGTATTTT; cdr3_aa: CASSESGSDTQYF
j_call: TRBJ1-1; v_call: TRBV3-1; clone_size: many; d_call: NA; cdr3_nt: TGTGCCAGCAGCCTCGGGGGCGTATCTGAAGCTTTCTTT; cdr3_aa: CASSLGGVSEAFF
j_call: TRBJ1-3; v_call: TRBV3-1; clone_size: NA; d_call: NA; cdr3_nt: TGTGCCAGCAGCCGACAGGCCAGCTCTGGAAACACCATATATTTT; cdr3_aa: CASSRQASSGNTIYF
j_call: TRBJ2-1; v_call: TRBV20-1; clone_size: few; d_call: NA; cdr3_nt: TGCAGTGCACGAGGGGGGAGGGGCTACAATGAGCAGTTCTTC; cdr3_aa: CSARGGRGYNEQFF
j_call: TRBJ1-4; v_call: TRBV2; clone_size: NA; d_call: NA; cdr3_nt: TGTGCCAGCAGTAGATCAGGGAAAACTAATGAAAAACTGTTTTTT; cdr3_aa: CASSRSGKTNEKLFF
j_call: TRBJ2-2; v_call: TRBV7-2; clone_size: few; d_call: NA; cdr3_nt: TGTGCCAGCAGCTTATACAGGGCGAAAGGGGAGCTGTTTTTT; cdr3_aa: CASSLYRAKGELFF
j_call: TRBJ2-7; v_call: TRBV5-1; clone_size: NA; d_call: TRBD2; cdr3_nt: TGCGCCAGCAGCTTAGTAGGGACTAGCGTTTCCTACGAGCAGTACTTC; cdr3_aa: CASSLVGTSVSYEQYF
j_call: TRBJ1-1; v_call: TRBV12-3/TRBV12-4; clone_size: few; d_call: TRBD1; cdr3_nt: TGTGCCAGCAGTGGAGACAGGGGGCTTGGTGAAGCTTTCTTT; cdr3_aa: CASSGDRGLGEAFF
j_call: TRBJ1-4; v_call: TRBV20-1; clone_size: NA; d_call: NA; cdr3_nt: TGCAGTGCCCCTCAAACTAATGAAAAACTGTTTTTT; cdr3_aa: CSAPQTNEKLFF
j_call: TRBJ1-1; v_call: TRBV7-2; clone_size: NA; d_call: TRBD1; cdr3_nt: TGTGCCAGCAGCTTTCAGGGGGCCGGGAACACTGAAGCTTTCTTT; cdr3_aa: CASSFQGAGNTEAFF
j_call: TRBJ2-3; v_call: TRBV5-1; clone_size: many; d_call: NA; cdr3_nt: TGCGCCAGCAGCTCGCAGCTTCCAGATACGCAGTATTTT; cdr3_aa: CASSSQLPDTQYF
j_call: TRBJ2-3; v_call: TRBV19; clone_size: NA; d_call: NA; cdr3_nt: TGTGCCAGTAGTAATAACCCGGGACAAACAGATACGCAGTATTTT; cdr3_aa: CASSNNPGQTDTQYF
j_call: TRBJ2-1; v_call: TRBV20-1; clone_size: few; d_call: TRBD2; cdr3_nt: TGCAGTGTCTTAGCGGGAGGGCCTGACAATGAGCAGTTCTTC; cdr3_aa: CSVLAGGPDNEQFF
j_call: TRBJ2-7; v_call: TRBV5-1; clone_size: NA; d_call: TRBD2; cdr3_nt: TGCGCCAGCAGCCCTGGGGAGGGACGGCACGAGCAGTACTTC; cdr3_aa: CASSPGEGRHEQYF
j_call: TRBJ2-3; v_call: TRBV28; clone_size: many; d_call: NA; cdr3_nt: TGTGCCAGCGCGGTGGTGCTCACAGATACGCAGTATTTT; cdr3_aa: CASAVVLTDTQYF
j_call: TRBJ1-6; v_call: TRBV13; clone_size: NA; d_call: TRBD1; cdr3_nt: TGTGCCAGCAGCCTTAGTCGGGCAGGGGGCGAAAGGTCCTATAATTCACCCCTCCACTTT; cdr3_aa: CASSLSRAGGERSYNSPLHF
j_call: TRBJ2-2; v_call: TRBV18; clone_size: few; d_call: NA; cdr3_nt: TGTGCCAGCTCACCCCAGGACACCGGGGAGCTGTTTTTT; cdr3_aa: CASSPQDTGELFF
j_call: TRBJ2-3; v_call: TRBV12-3/TRBV12-4; clone_size: many; d_call: NA; cdr3_nt: TGTGCCAGCGTATGGGACCCAAGTACCACAGATACGCAGTATTTT; cdr3_aa: CASVWDPSTTDTQYF
j_call: TRBJ1-1; v_call: TRBV7-3; clone_size: many; d_call: TRBD1; cdr3_nt: TGTGCCAGCAGCTCGGGACAGGTGTTTCCTGGGACTGAAGCTTTCTTT; cdr3_aa: CASSSGQVFPGTEAFF
j_call: TRBJ2-7; v_call: TRBV10-2; clone_size: few; d_call: NA; cdr3_nt: TGCGCCAGCGGCCAAGAGCGGGTGCGTACCTACGAGCAGTACTTC; cdr3_aa: CASGQERVRTYEQYF
j_call: TRBJ2-7; v_call: TRBV18; clone_size: NA; d_call: NA; cdr3_nt: TGTGCCAGCTCACAGAATACTCAGAGCTACGAGCAGTACTTC; cdr3_aa: CASSQNTQSYEQYF
j_call: TRBJ2-7; v_call: TRBV28; clone_size: many; d_call: NA; cdr3_nt: TGTGCCAGCAGGAGGCTAGCCTCGTACGAGCAGTACTTC; cdr3_aa: CASRRLASYEQYF
j_call: TRBJ2-6; v_call: TRBV6-1; clone_size: few; d_call: NA; cdr3_nt: TGTGCCAGCACCCACTCGGGCTCTGGGGCCAACGTCCTGACTTTC; cdr3_aa: CASTHSGSGANVLTF
j_call: TRBJ1-3; v_call: TRBV7-2; clone_size: NA; d_call: NA; cdr3_nt: TGTGCCAGCAGCTTAACAGGCAACTCTGGAAACACCATATATTTT; cdr3_aa: CASSLTGNSGNTIYF
j_call: TRBJ2-5; v_call: TRBV20-1; clone_size: NA; d_call: NA; cdr3_nt: TGCAGTGCTTACGAGCCGCGGTTTAGAGAGACCCAGTACTTC; cdr3_aa: CSAYEPRFRETQYF
j_call: TRBJ2-7; v_call: TRBV3-1; clone_size: few; d_call: TRBD2; cdr3_nt: TGTGCCAGCAGCCAAGTCCTAGCGGGGACCTACGAGCAGTACTTC; cdr3_aa: CASSQVLAGTYEQYF
j_call: TRBJ2-5; v_call: TRBV7-2; clone_size: NA; d_call: TRBD2; cdr3_nt: TGTGCCAGCAGCTCCCTTAGTGAGCGGGAGATACAAGAGACCCAGTACTTC; cdr3_aa: CASSSLSEREIQETQYF
j_call: TRBJ1-4; v_call: TRBV12-3/TRBV12-4; clone_size: few; d_call: NA; cdr3_nt: TGTGCCAGCAGTTTAGCGCAGGATGAAAAACTGTTTTTT; cdr3_aa: CASSLAQDEKLFF
j_call: TRBJ2-3; v_call: TRBV7-2; clone_size: NA; d_call: NA; cdr3_nt: TGTGCCAGCAACCCAACAGGGAGCACAGATACGCAGTATTTT; cdr3_aa: CASNPTGSTDTQYF
j_call: TRBJ2-3; v_call: TRBV9; clone_size: few; d_call: NA; cdr3_nt: TGTGCCAGCAGCGTTCAACCGGGACTTGGGAAGGATACGCAGTATTTT; cdr3_aa: CASSVQPGLGKDTQYF
j_call: TRBJ2-1; v_call: TRBV19; clone_size: few; d_call: TRBD2; cdr3_nt: TGTGCCAGTAGTATGGGGGGGAGCGGGAGCCCGTACAATGAGCAGTTCTTC; cdr3_aa: CASSMGGSGSPYNEQFF
j_call: TRBJ2-3; v_call: TRBV10-3; clone_size: NA; d_call: TRBD2; cdr3_nt: TGTGCCACCGAGTCCCTAGCGGCTACGCAGTATTTT; cdr3_aa: CATESLAATQYF
j_call: TRBJ2-1; v_call: TRBV27; clone_size: many; d_call: NA; cdr3_nt: TGTGCCAGCAGTTTTGTCAGGGACTCCTACAATGAGCAGTTCTTC; cdr3_aa: CASSFVRDSYNEQFF
j_call: TRBJ2-5; v_call: TRBV10-3; clone_size: NA; d_call: NA; cdr3_nt: TGTGCCATCAGTGAGTCGGGGGAGACCCAGTACTTC; cdr3_aa: CAISESGETQYF